Sequencing of this TCR beta chain was carried out in a study of T-cell reconstitution after alpha-beta-depleted transplantation in children. Preparation of the TCRbeta library used unique molecular identifiers. One entry per CDR3 protein results from TCRdb running MiXCR on the PCR reads. The sample comprises a few hundred thousand distinct CDR3 sequences, about 9.4% of which are singletons, and 2% to 3% rests with the top ten. The J segment lost 6 bases and the V segment lost 1 base, leaving 6 bases of the junction unmatched. Germline CDR1 is LNHDA and CDR2 is SQIVND (reference sequence). The CDR3 has 15 residues.

The sample in question was PBMCs from the stem cell graft donor, obtained from the stem cell graft. The TCR originated in a human donor who donated a stem cell graft to a child with acute lymphoblastic leukemia. V gene TRBV19 combines with J gene TRBJ2-1; 7 bases are a match to TRBD2. For the CDR3, the DNA is TGTGCCAGTAGTATAGTGGGCGGGAGCGGCAATGAGCAGTTCTTC. Translated: CASSIVGGSGNEQFF.